One and the same sample provided the 22 T cell receptor beta chains below, sequenced in a study of CD8+ T cells in alopecia areata. Once RNA had been extracted, it was reverse transcribed into cDNA to act as the sequencing template. The assay was immunoSEQ multiplex PCR, and TCRdb's table has in-frame clones only and misses some. Here the sample spans about 190,000 clones, roughly three fifths being singletons. Treatment defined: oral pan-JAK inhibitor, 5-10 mg twice daily. The specimen comprised CD4+ T cells sorted from blood, sampled at week 4, from a patient treated with tofacitinib. These TCRs come from a human donor with alopecia areata.

The chain uses TRBV5-1 and TRBJ1-2; tentative D call: TRBD1 (6 bases). Germline values: CDR1 SGHRS, CDR2 YFSETQ. This CDR3 region has 13 residues. Trimming stripped 2 bases from V and 2 bases from J, with 7 bases between. The CDR3 reads CASSFGQNYGYTF. CDR3 sequence (DNA): TGCGCCAGCAGCTTCGGACAGAACTATGGCTACACCTTC.

This clone was seen a few times. The chain joins TRBV29-1 to TRBJ2-7; 8 positions match TRBD1. Germline values: CDR1 SQVTM, CDR2 ANQGSEA. The CDR3 totals 14 residues. Trimming took 8 bases from V and 6 from J; bases not matched to a gene: 15. DNA of the CDR3: TGCAGCCCCTTGGCGGACAGGGATCTATCCGAGCAGTACTTC. Its protein product is CSPLADRDLSEQYF.

Only one count was recorded for this clone. The chain joins TRBV5-1 to TRBJ2-5; 8 bases fit TRBD2. Looked up from germline, CDR1 is SGHRS and CDR2 is YFSETQ. This CDR3 region has 20 residues. The V segment lost 4 bases and the J segment 2 bases; nucleotides outside the gene matches: 22. CDR3 sequence: CASSVPNNLAGRVPQETQYF. The CDR3 bases are TGCGCCAGCAGCGTACCCAACAACTTAGCGGGGAGGGTCCCTCAAGAGACCCAGTACTTC.

The chain joins TRBV23-1 to TRBJ2-3; D unclear. TRBV23-1 is an ORF; its function is uncertain. CDR3 size: 15 residues. The V end was cut by 8 bases, the J end by 10 bases, with 25 bases between. The CDR3 protein is CASPNWNGLSPPQYF. In nucleotides, the CDR3 is TGCGCCAGCCCTAACTGGAACGGTCTCTCCCCTCCGCAGTATTTT.

The rearrangement joins TRBV29-1 to TRBJ1-1; tentatively, D is TRBD1 (5 bases). Germline V lookup: CDR1 SQVTM, CDR2 ANQGSEA. V lost 6 bases and J lost 2, with 13 bases in between. The CDR3 contains 13 residues. CDR3 bases: TGCAGCGTAAGGAGGGGCGGAAACACTGAAGCTTTCTTT. It encodes CSVRRGGNTEAFF.

This clone was seen only a few times. The chain couples TRBV18 to TRBJ2-7; no definite D call. The germline V and J ends were trimmed by 0 bases and 0 bases, with 9 bases remaining between them. Germline V gene sequence: CDR1 KGHSH, CDR2 LQKENI. The CDR3 has 15 residues. The CDR3 region has the DNA TGTGCCAGCTCACCACCGGGTCCTGGCTCCTACGAGCAGTACTTC. Its protein product is CASSPPGPGSYEQYF.

This chain connects TRBV5-1 to TRBJ2-5; 13 bases map to TRBD2. The CDR3 has 17 amino acids. Germline loops: CDR1 SGHRS, CDR2 YFSETQ. V was pared by 3 bases and J by 4 bases, with 9 bases of the junction left unmatched. The CDR3 DNA is TGCGCCAGCAGCTACGGACTAGCGGGAGATCTCGCAGAGACCCAGTACTTC. It yields the protein CASSYGLAGDLAETQYF.

This CDR3 is CASTLRIRGYEQYF. Written as DNA, the CDR3 is TGCGCCAGCACCCTAAGGATACGCGGCTACGAGCAGTACTTC. V usage is TRBV5-1 and J usage is TRBJ2-7; D unresolved. Trimming removed 6 bases from V and 3 bases from J, with 16 bases in between. The CDR3 contains 14 residues. The germline V gene encodes CDR1 SGHRS and CDR2 YFSETQ.

V usage is TRBV5-1 and J usage is TRBJ2-1, with D unresolved. Germline lookup yields CDR1 SGHRS and CDR2 YFSETQ. This CDR3 comprises 17 residues. V was cut by 0 bases and J by 0 bases, with 13 bases left in between. This CDR3 is CASSLGGVTPSYNEQFF. The DNA of the CDR3 is TGCGCCAGCAGCTTGGGGGGTGTCACCCCCTCCTACAATGAGCAGTTCTTC.

J is TRBJ1-1 and V is TRBV28; tentative D call: TRBD1 (6 bases). Trimming removed 3 bases at V and 1 base at J, with 12 bases between. The CDR3 totals 15 residues. Germline-derived CDR1 and CDR2 are MDHEN and SYDVKM. The chain's CDR3 is CASSFQGRQNTEAFF. In DNA form, the CDR3 reads TGTGCCAGCAGTTTCCAGGGGCGCCAGAACACTGAAGCTTTCTTT. Using reference TRBV28 and TRBJ1-1 for the parts outside the CDR3, the full variable domain is DVKVTQSSRYLVKRTGEKVFLECVQDMDHENMFWYRQDPGLGLRLIYFSYDVKMKEKGDIPEGYSVSREKKERFSLILESASTNQTSMYLCASSFQGRQNTEAFFGQGTRLTVV.

This clone showed up just a few times. The gene calls are TRBV6-6 and TRBJ2-3, with a weak D call TRBD1 (6 bases). The V and J ends lost 6 bases and 0 bases respectively, with 13 bases between them. The germline CDR1 and CDR2 sequences are MNHNY and SVGAGI (reference sequence). CDR3 length equals 15 residues. The DNA of the CDR3 is TGTGCCAGCAGAAAACAGGGCCTAAGCACAGATACGCAGTATTTT. This encodes CASRKQGLSTDTQYF.

V and J are TRBV6-5 and TRBJ1-1, with a possible D match to TRBD1 (5 bases). V was shortened by 7 bases and J by 4 bases, with 19 bases between the two germline ends. The germline CDR1 and CDR2 sequences are MNHEY and SVGAGI. This CDR3 is 15 amino acids long. The CDR3 spells CASTYTLSGGTEAFF. CDR3 DNA sequence: TGTGCCAGCACCTATACCCTTTCCGGGGGCACTGAAGCTTTCTTT.

The J gene is TRBJ1-2, the V gene TRBV30, with 8 bases identical to TRBD1. The junction had 10 bases not matched to a gene; V was cut back by 0 bases and J by 4 bases. The CDR3 sequence is 16 residues long. Germline V lookup: CDR1 GTSNPN, CDR2 SVGIG (reference sequence). Written as DNA, the CDR3 is TGTGCCTGGAGTGTGGTAGGACAGGGTTTTATCTATGGCTACACCTTC. Translation: CAWSVVGQGFIYGYTF.

This chain connects TRBV5-4 to TRBJ1-1, with D possibly TRBD1 on 6 matching bases. With 5 bases removed from V and 0 bases from J, the gap between germline ends came to 14 bases. The CDR3 is made up of 15 amino acids. Germline CDR1 reads SGHNT; CDR2 reads YYREEE (reference sequence). The CDR3, as DNA: TGTGCCAGCAGTCGGACGGGACAAATGAACACTGAAGCTTTCTTT. Translated, it gives CASSRTGQMNTEAFF. The whole variable domain, filled in from reference TRBV5-4 and TRBJ1-1, reads ETGVTQSPTHLIKTRGQQVTLRCSSQSGHNTVSWYQQALGQGPQFIFQYYREEENGRGNFPPRFSGLQFPNYSSELNVNALELDDSALYLCASSRTGQMNTEAFFGQGTRLTVV.

This clone came up once. The chain recombines TRBV30 with TRBJ2-5; D is uncertain. The CDR3 contains 12 residues. The V end lost 2 bases, the J end lost 6 bases, and 10 bases lay between the germline ends. Germline lookup yields CDR1 GTSNPN and CDR2 SVGIG (reference sequence). For the CDR3, the DNA is TGTGCCTGGAGTCCTCTTTCCCAGACCCAGTACTTC. Its translation is CAWSPLSQTQYF.

The V gene is TRBV30, the J gene TRBJ2-1, with D perhaps TRBD1 (5 bases). V lost 3 bases to trimming and J lost 1 base, with 10 bases between them. This CDR3 region has 14 residues. Germline values: CDR1 GTSNPN, CDR2 SVGIG (reference sequence). The chain's CDR3 is CAWRAQVSYNEQFF. In DNA form, the CDR3 reads TGTGCCTGGAGGGCACAGGTATCCTACAATGAGCAGTTCTTC.

This clone was observed a handful of times. The J gene is TRBJ2-5, the V gene TRBV29-1; the D is unclear. The germline CDR1 and CDR2 sequences are SQVTM and ANQGSEA. The CDR3 sequence is 12 residues long. Trimming shortened V by 6 bases and J by 0 bases, and 8 bases separated the two germline ends. For the CDR3, the DNA is TGCAGCGTGGTGGTGTACCAAGAGACCCAGTACTTC. It codes for CSVVVYQETQYF. The whole variable domain, remainder taken from reference TRBV29-1 and TRBJ2-5, is SAVISQKPSRDICQRGTSLTIQCQVDSQVTMMFWYRQQPGQSLTLIATANQGSEATYESGFVIDKFPISRPNLTFSTLTVSNMSPEDSSIYLCSVVVYQETQYFGPGTRLLVL.

This chain uses TRBV15 with TRBJ2-7; 8 nucleotides match TRBD1. Per the germline V gene, CDR1 is LNHNV and CDR2 is YYDKDF (reference sequence). V lost 1 base, J lost 3 bases, and 5 bases stayed unmatched. The CDR3 runs 15 residues. The CDR3 loop reads CATSRGIQGDYEQYF. CDR3 DNA sequence: TGTGCCACCAGCAGAGGGATACAGGGGGACTACGAGCAGTACTTC.

The DNA of the CDR3 is TGTGCCCTTAGATCCGGAGGTGGCACTGAAGCTTTCTTT. This encodes CALRSGGGTEAFF. V usage is TRBV28 and J usage is TRBJ1-1; D is unresolved. CDR3 length: 13 amino acids. CDR1 is MDHEN, CDR2 SYDVKM, per germline. Trimming took off 11 bases at V and 4 bases at J, with 17 bases between the two ends.

The CDR3 DNA reads TGCAGCGTTGAGTTGGGTGGGGAGACCCAGTACTTC. It codes for CSVELGGETQYF. The genes are TRBV29-1 and TRBJ2-5, with D hard to call. V lost 3 bases, J lost 5 bases, and 10 bases lay in between. The germline gives CDR1 SQVTM, CDR2 ANQGSEA. This CDR3 comprises 12 residues.

This chain joins TRBV7-2 and TRBJ2-3, with TRBD2 as a possible D gene (6 bases). V lost 6 bases, J lost 1 base, and 11 bases lay in between. The CDR3 runs 14 residues. CDR1 is SGHTA, CDR2 FQGNSA, per germline. In DNA form, the CDR3 reads TGTGCCAGCAGGTTGGCTAGCGGCACAGATACGCAGTATTTT. This translates into CASRLASGTDTQYF.

This clone was observed a handful of times. The chain couples TRBV29-1 to TRBJ1-1, with D perhaps TRBD1 (5 bases). The germline V gene has CDR1 SQVTM and CDR2 ANQGSEA. The CDR3 extends over 14 amino acids. Trimming removed 4 bases from V and 4 bases from J, with 16 bases in between. CDR3: CSVVYPGRGTEAFF. The CDR3 bases are TGCAGCGTTGTTTACCCAGGGAGGGGCACTGAAGCTTTCTTT.